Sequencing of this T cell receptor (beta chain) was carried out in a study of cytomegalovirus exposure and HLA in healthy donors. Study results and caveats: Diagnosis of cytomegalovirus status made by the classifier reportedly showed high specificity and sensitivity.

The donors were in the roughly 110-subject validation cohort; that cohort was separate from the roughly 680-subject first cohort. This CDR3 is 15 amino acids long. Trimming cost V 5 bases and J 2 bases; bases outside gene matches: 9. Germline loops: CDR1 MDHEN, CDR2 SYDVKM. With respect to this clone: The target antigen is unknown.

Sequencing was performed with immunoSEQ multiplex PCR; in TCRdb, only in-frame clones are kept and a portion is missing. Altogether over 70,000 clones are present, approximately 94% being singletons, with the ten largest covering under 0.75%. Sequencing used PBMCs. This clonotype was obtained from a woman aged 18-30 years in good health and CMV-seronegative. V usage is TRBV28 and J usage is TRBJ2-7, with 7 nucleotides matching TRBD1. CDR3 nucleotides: TGTGCCAGCAGTCACCTATACAGGGGCCCCTACGAGCAGTACTTC. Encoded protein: CASSHLYRGPYEQYF.